This entry lists 9 T cell receptor beta chains sequenced from one sample in a study of T cell responses to AZD1222 COVID-19 vaccine. Repertoires were generated with immunoSEQ multiplex PCR, while TCRdb's copy carries only in-frame clones and drops some. The repertoire holds 56,000 or so clones, with 80% to 90% as singletons. The source was peripheral blood, collected on day 0 of AZD1222 vaccination. The receptors originated from an adult in good health.

This chain links TRBV7-9 with TRBJ2-7; tentative D call: TRBD2 (6 bases). V lost 0 bases and J 4 bases, leaving 13 bases between the germline ends. CDR1 and CDR2 from the germline V gene are SEHNR and FQNEAQ (reference sequence). The CDR3 length is 15 residues. In DNA form, the CDR3 reads TGTGCCAGCAGCTTAGCGTCGGGACTGTCTTACGAGCAGTACTTC. Translated, it gives CASSLASGLSYEQYF. The entire variable domain, with the rest obtained from reference TRBV7-9 and TRBJ2-7, is as follows: DTGVSQNPRHKITKRGQNVTFRCDPISEHNRLYWYRQTLGQGPEFLTYFQNEAQLEKSRLLSDRFSAERPKGSFSTLEIQRTEQGDSAMYLCASSLASGLSYEQYFGPGTRLTVT.

This clone is classed as medium-sized (0.01 to 0.1%). The identical CDR3 is also encoded by other nucleotide sequences in the sample. The gene calls are TRBV6-5 and TRBJ1-1; D might be TRBD1 (5 bases). Germline V gene lookup returns CDR1 MNHEY and CDR2 SVGAGI. This CDR3 region has 12 residues. V gave up 2 bases and J gave up 5 bases, with 6 bases separating them. The CDR3 sequence is CASSYGGTEAFF. CDR3 DNA: TGTGCCAGCAGTTACGGGGGAACTGAAGCTTTCTTT.

This clone was seen a single time. The chain has TRBV6-6 and TRBJ2-2; the match to TRBD1 covers 9 bases. In germline, CDR1 is MNHNY, CDR2 SVGAGI (reference sequence). The V segment lost 5 bases and the J segment 2 bases; nucleotides outside the gene matches: 3. This CDR3 region has 15 residues. CDR3 in DNA: TGTGCCAGCAGTCAACAGGGGGCAAACACCGGGGAGCTGTTTTTT. Translating gives CASSQQGANTGELFF.

The CDR3 is CASSPGREVGELFF. The DNA for the CDR3 is TGCGCCAGCAGCCCGGGACGTGAAGTGGGGGAGCTGTTTTTT. The rearrangement uses TRBV5-1 and TRBJ2-2; either TRBD1 or TRBD2 may fit D (5 bases each). CDR1 is SGHRS and CDR2 is YFSETQ in the germline V gene. The CDR3 extends over 14 amino acids. V lost 4 bases to trimming and J lost 8 bases, with 15 bases between them.

This CDR3 reads CASSQGQGNTEAFF. CDR3 in DNA: TGTGCCAGCAGCCAAGGACAGGGGAACACTGAAGCTTTCTTT. The genes are TRBV7-6 and TRBJ1-1; 8 bases map to TRBD1. CDR3 length equals 14 residues. Trimming cost V 5 bases and J 1 base; bases outside gene matches: 3. Germline lookup yields CDR1 SGHVS and CDR2 FNYEAQ.

V is TRBV10-2 and J is TRBJ2-1; the D gene is possibly TRBD2 (5 bases). Germline V gives CDR1 WSHSY, CDR2 SAAADI. This CDR3 is built from 14 residues. V lost 4 bases and J 0 bases, leaving 7 bases between the germline ends. The CDR3 DNA reads TGCGCCAGCAGTGCGGGGTTCTCCTACAATGAGCAGTTCTTC. Its protein product is CASSAGFSYNEQFF.

V gene TRBV5-1 combines with J gene TRBJ2-1; TRBD2 aligns across 8 bases. There are 15 residues in the CDR3. Germline values: CDR1 SGHRS, CDR2 YFSETQ. The junction had 3 bases not matched to a gene; V was cut back by 4 bases and J by 0 bases. CDR3 in DNA: TGCGCCAGCAGCGCCAGCGGGGGCTCCTACAATGAGCAGTTCTTC. It yields the protein CASSASGGSYNEQFF. Drawing the rest from reference TRBV5-1 and TRBJ2-1, the complete variable domain is KAGVTQTPRYLIKTRGQQVTLSCSPISGHRSVSWYQQTPGQGLQFLFEYFSETQRNKGNFPGRFSGRQFSNSRSEMNVSTLELGDSALYLCASSASGGSYNEQFFGPGTRLTVL.

This clone was counted once. The chain is built from TRBV6-1 and TRBJ1-1; no definite D call. The CDR3 is 11 amino acids. Germline V gene data show CDR1 as MNHNS and CDR2 as SASEGT. V was pared by 2 bases and J by 14 bases, with 12 bases between. Here the CDR3 DNA reads TGTGCCAGCAGTGAAATGGTGGCGGGGTTCTTT. It codes for CASSEMVAGFF.

This chain joins TRBV5-6 and TRBJ2-5; D possibly corresponds to TRBD1 (6 bases). V was pared by 1 base and J by 1 base, with 20 bases between. The CDR3 is 18 amino acids. Germline V CDR1 and CDR2: SGHDT, YYEEEE. CDR3 residues: CASSLLVWGTYLQETQYF. CDR3 nucleotide sequence: TGTGCCAGCAGCTTGTTGGTTTGGGGGACATATCTCCAAGAGACCCAGTACTTC. Supplemented by reference TRBV5-6 and TRBJ2-5, the full variable domain reads DAGVTQSPTHLIKTRGQQVTLRCSPKSGHDTVSWYQQALGQGPQFIFQYYEEEERQRGNFPDRFSGHQFPNYSSELNVNALLLGDSALYLCASSLLVWGTYLQETQYFGPGTRLLVL.